These 6 T cell receptor beta chains came from one sample sequenced in a study of T cell repertoires in cytomegalovirus infection. TCRdb processed the reads anew with MiXCR; each CDR3 protein has one entry. The repertoire holds roughly 860,000 distinct CDR3 sequences, with around a third as singletons. Which antigens these TCRs recognize remains unknown. The specimen comprised cultured CD8+ T cells from PBMCs, sampled from culture after CMV antigen stimulation. All receptors come from a human donor in good health (CMV status not recorded). Some clones in this sample may be carry-over from other donors' samples.

This clonotype came up a few times. The chain couples TRBV19 to TRBJ1-3; maybe TRBD1 (5 bases). Germline-derived CDR1 and CDR2 are LNHDA and SQIVND (reference sequence). The V end was cut by 2 bases, the J end by 0 bases, with 8 bases between. The length of the CDR3 is 15 residues. The CDR3 here is CASSIMTASGNTIYF. DNA for the CDR3: TGTGCCAGTAGTATAATGACAGCCTCTGGAAACACCATATATTTT.

The chain couples TRBV12-3 or TRBV12-4 to TRBJ1-5, with 7 bases aligning to TRBD1. The CDR3 is 14 residues long. J gave up 7 bases and V 5 bases, and 8 bases lay outside the gene matches. CDR3 sequence reads: CASSAGPGGQPQHF. The CDR3 region has the DNA TGTGCCAGCAGTGCCGGGCCAGGGGGGCAGCCCCAGCATTTT.

This rearrangement joins TRBV6-8 to TRBJ2-3, with no clear D. Trimming took 3 bases from V and 3 from J, leaving 13 bases between them. This CDR3 has 15 amino acids. The germline V gene has CDR1 MNHGY and CDR2 SAAAGT. For the CDR3, the DNA is TGTGCCAGCAGTTATGGGAACTACGAGACAGATACGCAGTATTTT. This codes for CASSYGNYETDTQYF.

This clonotype was picked up many times. The V gene is TRBV7-8, the J gene TRBJ2-5, with 12 bases lining up with TRBD2. Germline loops: CDR1 SGHVS, CDR2 FQNEAQ. Trimming cost V 3 bases and J 10 bases; bases outside gene matches: 9. The CDR3 is 15 amino acids. The CDR3 loop is CASSLALAGGQVQYF. CDR3 DNA: TGTGCCAGCAGCTTGGCGCTAGCGGGGGGGCAAGTCCAGTACTTC.

This clonotype has ten or more counts. The CDR3 bases are TGTGCCAGCAGTCCCTTAGTCTTCACAGATACGCAGTATTTT. Protein product: CASSPLVFTDTQYF. This chain connects TRBV12-3 or TRBV12-4 to TRBJ2-3; D is unresolved. There are 14 residues in the CDR3. The V end was cut by 5 bases, the J end by 2 bases, with 11 bases between.

J is TRBJ2-1 and V is TRBV4-2; 7 bases align to TRBD2. The germline V gene encodes CDR1 LGHNA and CDR2 YNFKEQ. CDR3 length: 12 amino acids. Trimming removed 1 base from V and 14 bases from J; junction bases left unmatched: 5. The CDR3 here is CASSQGTRGKFF. The CDR3 coding sequence is TGTGCCAGCAGCCAAGGGACTAGAGGAAAGTTCTTC.